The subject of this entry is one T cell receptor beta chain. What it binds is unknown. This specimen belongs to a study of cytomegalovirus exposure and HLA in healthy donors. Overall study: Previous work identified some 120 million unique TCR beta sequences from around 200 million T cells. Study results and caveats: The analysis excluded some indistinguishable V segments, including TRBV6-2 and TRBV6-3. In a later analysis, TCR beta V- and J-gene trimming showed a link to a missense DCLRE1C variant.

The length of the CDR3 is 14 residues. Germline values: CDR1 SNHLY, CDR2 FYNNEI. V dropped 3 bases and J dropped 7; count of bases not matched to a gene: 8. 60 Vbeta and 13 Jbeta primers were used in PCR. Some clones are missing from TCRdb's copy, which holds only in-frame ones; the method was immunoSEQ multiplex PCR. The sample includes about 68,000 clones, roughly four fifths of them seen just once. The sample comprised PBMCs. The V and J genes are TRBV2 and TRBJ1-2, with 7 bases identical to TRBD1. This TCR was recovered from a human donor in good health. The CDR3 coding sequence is TGTGCCAGCAGTGAGATACAGGGGCGGGGTGGCTACACCTTC. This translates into CASSEIQGRGGYTF.